The 8 T cell receptor beta chains presented below share a single source sample, sequenced in a study. The sorted Tregs were CD4+CD25+CD127-/low cells. Each CDR3 protein is one row after TCRdb ran MiXCR on the 5' RACE reads. The sample has 9,500 to 10,000 distinct CDR3 sequences, approximately 14% seen once. The sample comprised Tregs sorted from blood. The receptors shown here come from a female donor with breast cancer.

The table lists this clonotype with many counts. The rearrangement joins TRBV7-2 to TRBJ1-1; TRBD1 might be the D (6 bases). Per the germline V gene, CDR1 is SGHTA and CDR2 is FQGNSA. The CDR3 consists of 12 residues. The V gene lost 5 bases and the J gene lost 10 bases, with 14 bases spanning the gap. This CDR3 is CASSRQGIGAFF. The CDR3 coding sequence is TGTGCCAGCAGCCGGCAGGGGATTGGAGCTTTCTTT.

This clonotype was picked up many times. The chain combines TRBV5-1 with TRBJ1-1, with D possibly TRBD1 on 6 matching bases. Trimming shortened V by 2 bases and J by 1 base, and 18 bases separated the two germline ends. The CDR3 is 17 residues long. Germline V CDR1 and CDR2: SGHRS, YFSETQ. The CDR3 DNA follows: TGCGCCAGCAGCTTATACCCCGCAGGGGCCGGGAACACTGAAGCTTTCTTT. Encoded protein: CASSLYPAGAGNTEAFF.

This clonotype is judged medium-sized. CDR3 region: CSAGTSGGARNEQFF. Written as DNA, the CDR3 is TGCAGTGCAGGGACTAGCGGGGGGGCGAGGAATGAGCAGTTCTTC. The chain couples TRBV20-1 to TRBJ2-1; TRBD2 aligns across 16 bases. After removal of 6 bases from V and 7 bases from J, the junction contained 6 bases not matched to a gene. CDR1 is DFQATT and CDR2 is SNEGSKA in the germline V gene (reference sequence). This CDR3 has 15 residues.

This clonotype is labeled as medium-sized. The chain employs TRBV7-9 and TRBJ2-7, with D possibly being TRBD1 (6 bases). Germline CDR1 and CDR2: SEHNR and FQNEAQ (reference sequence). V shed 1 base and J shed 4 bases, with 8 bases lying between them. The CDR3 is 13 amino acids. This CDR3 is CASSLDQGYEQYF. DNA of the CDR3: TGTGCCAGCAGCTTAGATCAGGGGTACGAGCAGTACTTC.

This clonotype rates as medium-sized. The chain has TRBV5-6 and TRBJ2-5; 12 bases line up with TRBD2. The V gene's germline CDR1 is SGHDT and CDR2 YYEEEE. The CDR3 has 14 residues. J gave up 3 bases and V 4 bases, and 1 base lay outside the gene matches. In DNA form, the CDR3 reads TGTGCCAGCAGCGCTAGCGGGAGGGAAGAGACCCAGTACTTC. Protein sequence: CASSASGREETQYF.

This clonotype has ten or more counts. The genes are TRBV6-6 and TRBJ2-2; TRBD2 is a possible D gene (5 bases). Per germline, CDR1 MNHNY and CDR2 SVGAGI (reference sequence). V was shortened by 11 bases and J by 6 bases, with 19 bases between the two germline ends. This CDR3 is 14 amino acids long. CDR3 sequence: CASLPEGRSGELFF. CDR3 bases: TGTGCCTCCCTACCAGAGGGCCGGTCCGGGGAGCTGTTTTTT.

This clonotype has at least ten counts. The V and J genes are TRBV7-2 and TRBJ1-1; a weak D match, TRBD1 (5 bases). V was pared by 5 bases and J by 5 bases, with 33 bases between. Germline V gene data show CDR1 as SGHTA and CDR2 as FQGNSA. The CDR3 sequence is 20 residues long. The CDR3 region is CASSPNPVLKGRPRSTEAFF. The CDR3, as DNA: TGTGCCAGCAGCCCAAATCCGGTTTTAAAGGGACGCCCGAGGAGTACTGAAGCTTTCTTT.

This clonotype was seen many times. The chain employs TRBV6-1 and TRBJ2-3; 9 bases align to TRBD1. V dropped 5 bases and J dropped 6; count of bases not matched to a gene: 6. The CDR3 totals 14 residues. The germline gives CDR1 MNHNS, CDR2 SASEGT. The CDR3 sequence is CASSPRTGADTQYF. The CDR3 DNA is TGTGCCAGCAGTCCGCGGACAGGGGCCGATACGCAGTATTTT.